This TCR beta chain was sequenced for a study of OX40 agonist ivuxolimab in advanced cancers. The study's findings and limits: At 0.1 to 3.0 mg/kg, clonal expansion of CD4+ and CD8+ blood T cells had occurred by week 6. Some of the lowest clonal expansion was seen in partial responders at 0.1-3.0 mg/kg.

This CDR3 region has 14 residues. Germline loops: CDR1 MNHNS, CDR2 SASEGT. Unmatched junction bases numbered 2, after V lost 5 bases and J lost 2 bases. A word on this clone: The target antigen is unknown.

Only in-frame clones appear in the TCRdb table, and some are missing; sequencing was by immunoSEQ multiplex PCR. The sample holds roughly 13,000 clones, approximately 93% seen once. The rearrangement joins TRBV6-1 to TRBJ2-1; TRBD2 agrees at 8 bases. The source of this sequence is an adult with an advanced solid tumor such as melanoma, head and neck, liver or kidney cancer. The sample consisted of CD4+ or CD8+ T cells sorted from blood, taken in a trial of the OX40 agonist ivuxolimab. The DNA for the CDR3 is TGTGCCAGCAGTTTAGCGGGACCCTACAATGAGCAGTTCTTC. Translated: CASSLAGPYNEQFF.